This TCR beta chain came from a study of cytomegalovirus exposure and HLA in healthy donors. Study in general: Under 90% of 350 to 400 genotyped donors fell in the Caucasian-associated ancestry cluster. Points from the study as a whole: In a later analysis, most CMV-associated TCR beta chains appeared HLA-restricted. The majority of TCR sequences were rare, yet some public TCRs appeared in many donors.

Germline CDR1 reads SGHNT; CDR2 reads YENEEA. The ends lost 5 bases at V and 7 bases at J; junction bases unmatched: 4. This CDR3 spans 13 amino acids. As for this clone: Its target is unknown.

In the PCR, 60 Vbeta and 13 Jbeta primers were used. The table came from immunoSEQ multiplex PCR; TCRdb's copy has only in-frame clones and leaves some out. The sample has some 130,000 clones, about 80% seen once. Sequencing was carried out using PBMCs. The receptor's source is a male donor in good health and CMV-seronegative. The rearrangement uses TRBV11-3 and TRBJ1-1; 10 bases agree with TRBD1. Written as DNA, the CDR3 is TGTGCCAGCAGCCTTGGACAGGGGGGTGAAGCTTTCTTT. It codes for CASSLGQGGEAFF. Combining the CDR3 with reference TRBV11-3 and TRBJ1-1 gives the whole variable domain EAGVVQSPRYKIIEKKQPVAFWCNPISGHNTLYWYLQNLGQGPELLIRYENEEAVDDSQLPKDRFSAERLKGVDSTLKIQPAELGDSAVYLCASSLGQGGEAFFGQGTRLTVV.